This T cell receptor (beta chain) was recorded in a study of OX40 agonist ivuxolimab in advanced cancers. V lost 2 bases, J lost 4 bases, and 16 bases lay in between. Germline V gene lookup returns CDR1 SGHNT and CDR2 YYREEE (reference sequence). The CDR3 spans 16 residues. The protocol was immunoSEQ multiplex PCR, while the TCRdb copy is restricted to in-frame clones and leaves out a portion. The sample consists of roughly 110,000 clones, less than 95% of them appearing once. The J gene is TRBJ1-3, the V gene TRBV5-4; D may be TRBD1 (5 bases). The TCR comes from an adult with an advanced solid tumor such as melanoma, head and neck, liver or kidney cancer. The sequenced sample was CD4+ or CD8+ T cells sorted from blood, obtained in a trial of the OX40 agonist ivuxolimab. CDR3 in amino acids: CASSLTKGVSGNTIYF. The CDR3 DNA reads TGTGCCAGCAGCTTAACTAAAGGGGTGTCCGGAAACACCATATATTTT.